Listed below are T cell receptor beta chains from one sample, sequenced in a study of cytomegalovirus exposure and HLA in healthy donors. The protocol was immunoSEQ multiplex PCR, while the TCRdb copy is restricted to in-frame clones and leaves out a portion. The table has more than 110,000 clones, 80% seen once. Sequencing was carried out using PBMCs. All receptors come from a male donor in good health and CMV-seropositive. CDR3s include the opening cysteine and the closing phenylalanine or tryptophan. D genes are given only for firm matches. Not every row has a clone size; where given, it reads once, few, many or a size class.

TGTGCCAGCAGCCCCCAGGGGACGAACACTGAAGCTTTCTTT	CASSPQGTNTEAFF	NA	NA	TRBV9	TRBJ1-1
TGTGCCAGCAGCTTGCTTAGCGGGGGAGGAAACGAGCAGTACTTC	CASSLLSGGGNEQYF	TRBD2	NA	TRBV11-2	TRBJ2-7
TGTGCCATCAGTCCAACACAGATTACCGGGGAGCTGTTTTTT	CAISPTQITGELFF	NA	NA	TRBV10-3	TRBJ2-2
TGTGCCAGCAGTCACTACAGGGGGCGGGAAGGCTACACCTTC	CASSHYRGREGYTF	TRBD1	NA	TRBV27	TRBJ1-2
TGTGCCAGTAGCCCAGGATGGTCCTATGGCTACACCTTC	CASSPGWSYGYTF	NA	NA	TRBV19	TRBJ1-2
TGTGCTACGGAGGACACTGAAGCTTTCTTT	CATEDTEAFF	NA	NA	TRBV5-3	TRBJ1-1
TGTGCCAGCAGCCCGAGGTGGGACAGTCAAGAGACCCAGTACTTC	CASSPRWDSQETQYF	TRBD1	NA	TRBV7-2	TRBJ2-5
TGTGCCAGCAGCCATGGGACTAGCGGGGGCCGATCCAATGAGCAGTTCTTC	CASSHGTSGGRSNEQFF	TRBD2	NA	TRBV7-9	TRBJ2-1
TGTGCCAGCAGCTTGGGCCCGGGGCAGCCCCAGCATTTT	CASSLGPGQPQHF	NA	NA	TRBV5-8	TRBJ1-5
TGTGCCAGCAGAAAGAGGGACAGGGGATACGAGCAGTACTTC	CASRKRDRGYEQYF	TRBD1	NA	TRBV2	TRBJ2-7
TGTGCCAGCAGCGGGGGCCATCTTGGGGTAGGGGAGACCCAGTACTTC	CASSGGHLGVGETQYF	NA	NA	TRBV9	TRBJ2-5
TGTGCCAGCAGCTCAGCAATGGCTAGCCGGCCCCACGAGCAGTACTTC	CASSSAMASRPHEQYF	NA	NA	TRBV7-9	TRBJ2-7
TGTGCCAGCAGCTTATGGGGCCGGTACGAGCAGTACTTC	CASSLWGRYEQYF	NA	NA	TRBV5-6	TRBJ2-7
TGTGCCAGCAGCTCCCGTCCGGGGTTAAGCACAGATACGCAGTATTTT	CASSSRPGLSTDTQYF	NA	NA	TRBV7-9	TRBJ2-3
TGTGCCAGCACCAACGGCCCAGGCCCCCATGGCTACACCTTC	CASTNGPGPHGYTF	NA	NA	TRBV6-1	TRBJ1-2
TGTGCCAGCAACCATTGGATTCAGGGACTAGCCAAAAACATTCAGTACTTC	CASNHWIQGLAKNIQYF	NA	NA	TRBV5-6	TRBJ2-4
TGTGCCAGCAGCTTTCCGGTAGCATTAGGCTTATACAATGAGCAGTTCTTC	CASSFPVALGLYNEQFF	NA	NA	TRBV5-8	TRBJ2-1
TGTGCCAGCAGCGTATATGGGACAGGGACCTACGAGCAGTACTTC	CASSVYGTGTYEQYF	TRBD1	NA	TRBV9	TRBJ2-7
TGTGCCAGCGTCCGATTCCAGGGACAGTCCTTTGGGGATGGCTACACCTTC	CASVRFQGQSFGDGYTF	TRBD1	NA	TRBV7-9	TRBJ1-2
TGTGCCAGCAGCCCACTAGCGGGAGGGCCCACCGGGGAGCTGTTTTTT	CASSPLAGGPTGELFF	TRBD2	NA	TRBV6-4	TRBJ2-2
TGTGCCAGCAGCGTAGTGAGCGGGAGGGCCTACAATGAGCAGTTCTTC	CASSVVSGRAYNEQFF	TRBD2	NA	TRBV9	TRBJ2-1
TGTGCCAGCAGTCCCGGCCCGAGGGCCTACGAGCAGTACTTC	CASSPGPRAYEQYF	NA	NA	TRBV28	TRBJ2-7
TGTGCCAGCAGCGGTTTGGGGGGGGGATTGAATGAGCAGTTCTTC	CASSGLGGGLNEQFF	TRBD2	few	TRBV13	TRBJ2-1
TGTGCCAGCTCGGAAGCGGTCCTCTACAATGAGCAGTTCTTC	CASSEAVLYNEQFF	NA	NA	TRBV18	TRBJ2-1
TGTGCCAGCAGTTTCGCATTCGGGACTAGCGGATACAATGAGCAGTTCTTC	CASSFAFGTSGYNEQFF	TRBD2	NA	TRBV28	TRBJ2-1
TGTGCCAGCCGCCCTGGACAGGGAGCAAGTCGAGTCGGTCAGCCCCAGCATTTT	CASRPGQGASRVGQPQHF	TRBD1	NA	TRBV27	TRBJ1-5
TGTGCCAGCAGGTCTAGCGGGAGTTCCAATGAGCAGTTCTTC	CASRSSGSSNEQFF	TRBD2	once	TRBV25-1	TRBJ2-1
TGTGCCACCAGCAGAGATAATCAGGGAACGGGAGAGACCCAGTACTTC	CATSRDNQGTGETQYF	NA	NA	TRBV15	TRBJ2-5
TGTGCCAGCAGTTCCGAGGGTGGGAAAGCTTTCTTT	CASSSEGGKAFF	NA	NA	TRBV6-4	TRBJ1-1
TGCGCCAGCCGCCGACAGGGGGGAAATGAAAAACTGTTTTTT	CASRRQGGNEKLFF	TRBD1	NA	TRBV4-1	TRBJ1-4
TGTGCCAGCAGCACTGGCGACAGGGTGCCTCAGCCCCAGCATTTT	CASSTGDRVPQPQHF	TRBD1	few	TRBV7-9	TRBJ1-5
TGCGCCAGCAGCAGAACCTGGCGGACTAGCGCAGATACGCAGTATTTT	CASSRTWRTSADTQYF	TRBD2	once	TRBV4-3	TRBJ2-3
TGTGCCAGCAGCAATAGCGGGGGGGCGTACGAGCAGTACTTC	CASSNSGGAYEQYF	TRBD2	NA	TRBV7-2	TRBJ2-7
TGTGCCAGCTCACCTAGACAGGGACTGGATGAAAAACTGTTTTTT	CASSPRQGLDEKLFF	TRBD1	NA	TRBV18	TRBJ1-4
TGTGCCAGCAGCCTTGGACTAGCGGACTACAATGAGCAGTTCTTC	CASSLGLADYNEQFF	TRBD2	once	TRBV4-2	TRBJ2-1
TGTGCCAGCAGCCCACGGACAGGGCAGCCCCAGCATTTT	CASSPRTGQPQHF	TRBD1	few	TRBV7-2	TRBJ1-5
TGTGCCAGCAGCGGCAGGGACTTAGCCAATGAGCAGTTCTTC	CASSGRDLANEQFF	NA	NA	TRBV25-1	TRBJ2-1
TGTGCCAGCAGTCGAGGGACGGGAGGCTCCTACGAGCAGTACTTC	CASSRGTGGSYEQYF	TRBD2	NA	TRBV6-5	TRBJ2-7
TGTGCCAGCAGTCCTGGACTAGCGGGATACTCTGGGGCCAACGTCCTGACTTTC	CASSPGLAGYSGANVLTF	TRBD2	NA	TRBV28	TRBJ2-6
TGTGCCAGCACGCGGGACAGGGCCTACGAGCAGTACTTC	CASTRDRAYEQYF	TRBD1	NA	TRBV2	TRBJ2-7
TGTGCCAGCAGAGACGGGTACCAAGAGACCCAGTACTTC	CASRDGYQETQYF	NA	NA	TRBV2	TRBJ2-5